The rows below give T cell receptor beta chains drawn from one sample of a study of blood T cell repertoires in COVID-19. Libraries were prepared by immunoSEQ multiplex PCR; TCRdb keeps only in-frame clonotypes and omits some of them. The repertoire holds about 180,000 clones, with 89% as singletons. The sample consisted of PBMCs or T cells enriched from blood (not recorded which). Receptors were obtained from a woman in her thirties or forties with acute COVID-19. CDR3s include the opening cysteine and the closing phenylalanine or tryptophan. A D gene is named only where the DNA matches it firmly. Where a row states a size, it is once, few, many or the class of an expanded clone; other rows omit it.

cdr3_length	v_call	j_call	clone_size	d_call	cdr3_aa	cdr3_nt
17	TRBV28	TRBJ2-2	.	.	CASRVQGLRRRTGELFF	TGTGCCAGCAGGGTACAGGGATTGAGACGCCGAACCGGGGAGCTGTTTTTT
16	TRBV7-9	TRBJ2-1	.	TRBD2	CASSLSAGGPVNEQFF	TGTGCCAGCAGCTTATCCGCGGGAGGGCCGGTCAATGAGCAGTTCTTC
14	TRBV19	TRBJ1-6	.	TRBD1	CASSHRGNNSPLHF	TGTGCCAGTAGCCACAGGGGAAATAATTCACCCCTCCACTTT
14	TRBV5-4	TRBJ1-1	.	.	CASSWQGRNTEAFF	TGTGCCAGCAGCTGGCAGGGCCGGAACACTGAAGCTTTCTTT
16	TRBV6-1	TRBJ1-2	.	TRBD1	CASSVRTGGVFDGYTF	TGTGCCAGCAGTGTCAGGACAGGTGGGGTTTTCGATGGCTACACCTTC
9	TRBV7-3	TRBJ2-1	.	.	CASSVRGFF	TGTGCCAGCAGCGTCAGGGGTTTCTTC
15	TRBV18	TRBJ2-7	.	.	CASSPERESIYEQYF	TGTGCCAGCTCACCAGAGAGGGAATCTATCTACGAGCAGTACTTC
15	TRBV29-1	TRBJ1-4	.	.	CSVEGGGSRNEKLFF	TGCAGCGTTGAAGGGGGGGGCAGCCGGAATGAAAAACTGTTTTTT
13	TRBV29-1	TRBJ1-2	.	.	CSATTEDHYGYTF	TGCAGCGCTACAACGGAGGACCACTATGGCTACACCTTC
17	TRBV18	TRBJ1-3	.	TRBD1	CASSAGTGPAGGNTIYF	TGTGCCAGCTCGGCGGGGACAGGGCCCGCGGGTGGAAACACCATATATTTT
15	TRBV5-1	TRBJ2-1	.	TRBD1	CASSPGTGVLNEQFF	TGCGCCAGCTCCCCCGGGACAGGGGTCCTCAATGAGCAGTTCTTC
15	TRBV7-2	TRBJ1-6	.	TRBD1	CASSTQTGNNSPLHF	TGTGCCAGCAGCACGCAGACAGGGAACAATTCACCCCTCCACTTT
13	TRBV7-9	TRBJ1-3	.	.	CASSNRAGNTIYF	TGTGCCAGCAGCAACAGGGCCGGAAACACCATATATTTT
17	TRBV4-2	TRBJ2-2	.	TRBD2	CASSQDLLALSTGELFF	TGTGCCAGCAGCCAAGATCTACTAGCGTTGAGCACCGGGGAGCTGTTTTTT
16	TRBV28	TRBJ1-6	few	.	CASSPRSSSYNSPLHF	TGTGCCAGCAGTCCCCGGTCGAGCTCCTATAATTCACCCCTCCACTTT
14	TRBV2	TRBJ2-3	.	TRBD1	CASRPGTAKDTQYF	TGTGCCAGCAGGCCCGGGACAGCCAAAGATACGCAGTATTTT
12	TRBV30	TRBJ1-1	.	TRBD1	CACNRGRTEAFF	TGTGCCTGTAACAGGGGACGGACTGAAGCTTTCTTT
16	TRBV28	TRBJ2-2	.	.	CASTPRAGRDTGELFF	TGTGCCAGCACCCCCCGGGCGGGGCGGGACACCGGGGAGCTGTTTTTT
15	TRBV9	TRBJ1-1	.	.	CASSVAGFRGTEAFF	TGTGCCAGCAGCGTAGCTGGGTTTAGGGGGACTGAAGCTTTCTTT
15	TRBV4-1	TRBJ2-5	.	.	CASRDRDTERETQYF	TGCGCCAGCAGGGACCGGGACACGGAAAGAGAGACCCAGTACTTC
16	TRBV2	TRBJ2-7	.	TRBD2	CASSDRTSAYTYEQYF	TGTGCCAGCAGTGATAGGACTAGCGCCTATACCTACGAGCAGTACTTC
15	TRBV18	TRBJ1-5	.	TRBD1	CASSPGQGPNQPQHF	TGTGCCAGCTCACCGGGACAGGGCCCCAATCAGCCCCAGCATTTT
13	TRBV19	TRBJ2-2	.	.	CATRGPNTGELFF	TGTGCCACAAGGGGTCCTAACACCGGGGAGCTGTTTTTT
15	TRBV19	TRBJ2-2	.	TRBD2	CASSVLAGGTGELFF	TGTGCCAGTAGTGTCTTAGCGGGGGGGACCGGGGAGCTGTTTTTT
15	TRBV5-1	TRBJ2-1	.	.	CASSRTVSSYNEQFF	TGCGCCAGCAGCAGGACTGTCAGCTCCTACAATGAGCAGTTCTTC
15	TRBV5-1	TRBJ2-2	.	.	CASSVNRQPTGELFF	TGCGCCAGCAGCGTGAACCGACAGCCCACCGGGGAGCTGTTTTTT
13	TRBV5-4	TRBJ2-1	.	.	CASSQPASNEQFF	TGTGCCAGCAGCCAGCCCGCTAGCAATGAGCAGTTCTTC
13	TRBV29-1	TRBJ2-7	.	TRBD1	CSAGTGVSYEQYF	TGCAGCGCCGGGACAGGGGTCTCCTACGAGCAGTACTTC
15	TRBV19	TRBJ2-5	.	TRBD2	CASSIGGVRQETQYF	TGTGCCAGTAGTATTGGGGGGGTACGTCAAGAGACCCAGTACTTC
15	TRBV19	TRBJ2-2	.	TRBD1	CASSTGQSNTGELFF	TGTGCCAGTAGTACGGGACAGTCGAACACCGGGGAGCTGTTTTTT
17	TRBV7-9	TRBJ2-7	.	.	CASSHPTGQSSSYEQYF	TGTGCCAGCAGCCACCCGACAGGCCAATCAAGCTCCTACGAGCAGTACTTC
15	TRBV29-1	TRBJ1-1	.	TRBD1	CSVEEGTGGNTEAFF	TGCAGCGTTGAAGAGGGGACAGGGGGCAACACTGAAGCTTTCTTT
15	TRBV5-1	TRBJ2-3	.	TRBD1	CASSFDRDGTDTQYF	TGCGCCAGCAGCTTCGACAGGGACGGGACAGATACGCAGTATTTT
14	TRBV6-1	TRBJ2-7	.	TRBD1	CASSERGTGDEQYF	TGTGCCAGCAGTGAAAGGGGGACAGGGGACGAGCAGTACTTC
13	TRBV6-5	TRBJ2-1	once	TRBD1	CANRQGGYNEQFF	TGTGCCAACAGACAGGGGGGTTACAATGAGCAGTTCTTC